This TCR beta chain is drawn from a study of blood T cell repertoires in COVID-19. The repertoire was sequenced with immunoSEQ multiplex PCR; TCRdb's copy has only in-frame clones and lacks some. The sample has some 200,000 clones; around 86% are singletons. This clone was detected once. CDR1 is SGHTA and CDR2 is FQGNSA in the germline V gene. The CDR3 totals 13 residues. The V gene lost 1 base and the J gene lost 5 bases, with 6 bases spanning the gap. This chain joins TRBV7-2 and TRBJ2-1; D is ambiguous. The sequence derives from a man older than 75 with acute or convalescent COVID-19. Sequenced material: peripheral blood. The CDR3 loop is CASSLGLDNEQFF. The CDR3 DNA reads TGTGCCAGCAGCTTAGGTCTAGACAATGAGCAGTTCTTC.